The 32 T cell receptor beta chains reported below all come from one sample, sequenced in a study of blood T cell repertoires in COVID-19. Some clones are missing from TCRdb's copy, which holds only in-frame ones; the method was immunoSEQ multiplex PCR. The repertoire consists of over 95,000 clones, with 75% to 85% occurring once and the leading ten covering over 9.5%. Sequencing was done on a sample of peripheral blood. The receptors here all came from a human donor in a cohort sampled during active COVID-19.

The chain couples TRBV9 to TRBJ2-5; the D gene is possibly TRBD1 (6 bases). The CDR3 totals 15 residues. Trimming took off 4 bases at V and 5 bases at J, with 18 bases between the two ends. The V gene's germline CDR1 is SGDLS and CDR2 YYNGEE. The CDR3 DNA sequence: TGTGCCAGCAGCATCGGGTCAGGGGTTCGGGAGACCCAGTACTTC. It encodes CASSIGSGVRETQYF.

The chain has TRBV5-1 and TRBJ2-3; D is unclear. The CDR3 length is 16 residues. V lost 4 bases, J lost 1 base, and 16 bases lay in between. Germline V gene sequence: CDR1 SGHRS, CDR2 YFSETQ. CDR3 sequence: CASSRIAMSGTDTQYF. Written as DNA, the CDR3 is TGCGCCAGCAGCCGTATAGCCATGTCGGGCACAGATACGCAGTATTTT.

The CDR3 sequence: CASSPQGLEEQFF. CDR3 DNA sequence: TGTGCCAGCAGTCCTCAGGGTTTAGAGGAGCAGTTCTTC. This chain connects TRBV12-3 or TRBV12-4 to TRBJ2-1; D is possibly TRBD1 (5 bases). V gave up 5 bases and J gave up 10 bases, with 15 bases separating them. CDR3 length: 13 residues.

This rearrangement joins TRBV28 to TRBJ2-7; D possibly corresponds to TRBD2 (6 bases). Germline-derived CDR1 and CDR2 are MDHEN and SYDVKM. Trimming left V 7 bases short and J 0 bases short, with 16 bases between. This CDR3 region has 15 residues. The CDR3 protein is CASTPGVAVSYEQYF. In DNA, the CDR3 is TGTGCCAGCACTCCTGGGGTAGCGGTCTCCTACGAGCAGTACTTC.

The rearrangement joins TRBV11-3 to TRBJ2-5; possible D gene TRBD2, 6 bases. The germline V gene encodes CDR1 SGHNT and CDR2 YENEEA. V was shortened by 0 bases and J by 5 bases, with 13 bases between the two germline ends. The CDR3 runs 15 residues. Written as DNA, the CDR3 is TGTGCCAGCAGCTTAGATTCTGTTCTAGCGGAGACCCAGTACTTC. Translated: CASSLDSVLAETQYF.

This sequence joins TRBV7-2 and TRBJ2-1; TRBD2 matches 8 bases. This CDR3 is 15 amino acids long. Germline CDR1 SGHTA, CDR2 FQGNSA. V shed 6 bases, J shed 4 bases, and the junction held 8 bases outside the gene matches. Here the CDR3 reads CASRPSQREYNEQFF. The DNA for the CDR3 is TGTGCCAGCAGACCGTCCCAGCGGGAGTACAATGAGCAGTTCTTC.

V is TRBV4-3 and J is TRBJ2-1; TRBD2 matches at 10 bases. The junction had 6 bases not matched to a gene; V was cut back by 2 bases and J by 5 bases. The CDR3 totals 16 residues. Germline V gene sequence: CDR1 LGHNA, CDR2 YSLEER. Here the CDR3 reads CASSQSRTSGNNEQFF. The CDR3 nucleotides read TGCGCCAGCAGCCAATCCCGGACTAGCGGTAACAATGAGCAGTTCTTC.

The chain couples TRBV7-7 to TRBJ2-5, with 8 bases that match TRBD2. CDR3 length equals 16 residues. Germline V gene data show CDR1 as SSHAT and CDR2 as FNYEAQ (reference sequence). J lost 1 base, V lost 5 bases, and 9 bases had no gene match. The CDR3 coding sequence is TGTGCCAGCAGCCCCCGAGCAGCGGGGGCCCAAGAGACCCAGTACTTC. Its translation: CASSPRAAGAQETQYF.

The chain has TRBV12-3 or TRBV12-4 and TRBJ1-5; D remains ambiguous. The CDR3 contains 13 residues. V gave up 3 bases and J gave up 0 bases, with 3 bases separating them. The CDR3 sequence is CASSFHSNQPQHF. Written as DNA, the CDR3 is TGTGCCAGCAGTTTTCATAGCAATCAGCCCCAGCATTTT.

J is TRBJ2-6 and V is TRBV19; 9 nucleotides match TRBD1. Germline values: CDR1 LNHDA, CDR2 SQIVND (reference sequence). After removal of 4 bases from V and 2 bases from J, the junction contained 3 bases not matched to a gene. The CDR3 runs to 16 residues. CDR3 loop: CASSRDREAGANVLTF. The CDR3 region has the DNA TGTGCCAGTAGTAGGGACAGGGAGGCTGGGGCCAACGTCCTGACTTTC. Drawing the rest from reference TRBV19 and TRBJ2-6, the complete variable domain is DGGITQSPKYLFRKEGQNVTLSCEQNLNHDAMYWYRQDPGQGLRLIYYSQIVNDFQKGDIAEGYSVSREKKESFPLTVTSAQKNPTAFYLCASSRDREAGANVLTFGAGSRLTVL.

This chain uses TRBV4-3 with TRBJ1-2; D might be TRBD1 (5 bases). V gave up 0 bases and J gave up 7 bases, with 21 bases separating them. Germline-derived CDR1 and CDR2 are LGHNA and YSLEER. The CDR3 is 17 amino acids. The CDR3 loop is CASSQDGSGDLDGGYTF. The CDR3 bases are TGCGCCAGCAGCCAAGACGGCTCGGGGGATTTGGATGGTGGCTACACCTTC.

This clone was seen once. V is TRBV9 and J is TRBJ1-6, with 7 bases that match TRBD1. The J segment lost 7 bases and the V segment lost 3 bases, leaving 10 bases of the junction unmatched. The CDR3 is made up of 16 amino acids. CDR1 is SGDLS and CDR2 is YYNGEE in the germline V gene. CDR3 region: CASSGEWGTANSPLHF. The CDR3 DNA follows: TGTGCCAGCAGCGGCGAATGGGGGACAGCAAATTCACCCCTCCACTTT.

This clone has a handful of counts. V and J are TRBV7-9 and TRBJ1-5; D gene ambiguous. Trimming left V 1 base short and J 9 bases short, with 7 bases between. Germline CDR1 SEHNR, CDR2 FQNEAQ (reference sequence). This CDR3 is 12 amino acids long. As DNA, the CDR3 is TGTGCCAGCAGCTTAGATTTCGGGCCCCAGCATTTT. It specifies CASSLDFGPQHF.

The rearrangement joins TRBV7-9 to TRBJ1-2; TRBD1 is a possible D gene (5 bases). Between the trimmed V and J ends, which lost 2 bases and 1 base, there was a span of 14 bases. CDR1 is SEHNR and CDR2 is FQNEAQ in the germline V gene (reference sequence). The CDR3 runs to 16 residues. The CDR3 here is CASSLLRQGGNYGYTF. The CDR3 DNA follows: TGTGCCAGCAGCTTATTGCGGCAGGGAGGTAACTATGGCTACACCTTC.

The V call is TRBV4-1, the J call TRBJ2-7, with TRBD2 matching 8 bases. J lost 1 base, V lost 1 base, and 6 bases had no gene match. This CDR3 is built from 16 residues. CDR1 MGHRA and CDR2 YSYEKL come from the germline V gene. The CDR3: CASSQGNSGASYEQYF. The DNA for the CDR3 is TGCGCCAGCAGCCAAGGTAATAGCGGGGCATCCTACGAGCAGTACTTC.

This clone was seen a single time. This sequence joins TRBV7-2 and TRBJ1-5; weak D call: TRBD1 (6 bases). Per germline, CDR1 SGHTA and CDR2 FQGNSA. This CDR3 contains 15 residues. Trimming shortened V by 1 base and J by 5 bases, and 12 bases separated the two germline ends. CDR3 amino acids: CASSLEGGGDQPQHF. For the CDR3, the DNA is TGTGCCAGCAGCTTAGAGGGGGGAGGGGATCAGCCCCAGCATTTT.

The V and J genes are TRBV6-2 or TRBV6-3 and TRBJ2-1; D is undetermined. Germline CDR1 and CDR2: MNHEY and SVGEGT. V dropped 2 bases and J dropped 0 bases, with 11 bases sitting between them. The CDR3 covers 16 residues. The CDR3 is CASSYTYLSSYNEQFF. As DNA, the CDR3 is TGTGCCAGCAGTTACACCTACTTAAGCTCCTACAATGAGCAGTTCTTC.

This clone turned up a few times. The chain combines TRBV27 with TRBJ2-7; 10 bases align to TRBD2. The germline CDR1 and CDR2 sequences are MNHEY and SMNVEV (reference sequence). This CDR3 spans 14 amino acids. J lost 3 bases, V lost 2 bases, and 1 base had no gene match. DNA for the CDR3: TGTGCCAGCAGTTTAGCTAGCGGGAGCTACGAGCAGTACTTC. Translated: CASSLASGSYEQYF.

This clone occurred a few times. The chain uses TRBV30 and TRBJ1-5, with TRBD1 matching over 9 bases. The CDR3 has 13 amino acids. V dropped 3 bases and J dropped 9; count of bases not matched to a gene: 6. Germline CDR1 and CDR2: GTSNPN and SVGIG (reference sequence). The CDR3 bases are TGTGCCTGGAGGGGACAGGGTTTCGGGCCCCAGCATTTT. Translating gives CAWRGQGFGPQHF.

This chain uses TRBV5-1 with TRBJ2-7; 7 bases line up with TRBD1. Trimming took 3 bases from V and 1 from J; bases not matched to a gene: 7. The CDR3 runs 15 residues. Germline lookup yields CDR1 SGHRS and CDR2 YFSETQ. CDR3 protein: CASSWIGTASYEQYF. CDR3 in DNA: TGCGCCAGCAGCTGGATTGGGACAGCTTCCTACGAGCAGTACTTC.

This chain joins TRBV5-1 and TRBJ2-1; D gene unclear. Trimming took off 1 base at V and 0 bases at J, with 17 bases between the two ends. The CDR3 extends over 18 amino acids. CDR1 and CDR2 (germline): SGHRS, YFSETQ. The CDR3 is CASSLFLEPLNSYNEQFF. The DNA for the CDR3 is TGCGCCAGCAGCTTGTTCCTAGAACCGTTGAACTCCTACAATGAGCAGTTCTTC.

This clone turned up a few times. The rearrangement joins TRBV11-3 to TRBJ1-3; D may be TRBD1 (6 bases). Trimming took off 5 bases at V and 2 bases at J, with 10 bases between the two ends. From germline, CDR1 is SGHNT and CDR2 YENEEA. The CDR3 consists of 14 residues. The CDR3 coding sequence is TGTGCCAGCAGCAGCGGACAGACTGGAAACACCATATATTTT. This encodes CASSSGQTGNTIYF.

This clone was observed once. The chain is built from TRBV6-4 and TRBJ1-1; no definite D call. Germline loops: CDR1 MRHNA, CDR2 SNTAGT. V gave up 6 bases and J gave up 1 base, with 15 bases separating them. The CDR3 extends over 15 amino acids. This CDR3 is CASRDTGSGNTEAFF. In nucleotides, the CDR3 is TGTGCCAGCAGGGATACTGGTTCGGGGAACACTGAAGCTTTCTTT.

This sequence joins TRBV6-1 and TRBJ1-1; D gene uncertain. CDR3 length: 14 amino acids. V was cut by 1 base and J by 4 bases, with 10 bases left in between. Germline V CDR1 and CDR2: MNHNS, SASEGT. The CDR3 region is CASSEVIVSTEAFF. CDR3 DNA sequence: TGTGCCAGCAGTGAAGTTATTGTGTCCACTGAAGCTTTCTTT.

The gene calls are TRBV4-2 and TRBJ2-5, with 8 positions matching TRBD2. Germline values: CDR1 LGHNA, CDR2 YNFKEQ. CDR3 length: 14 residues. V lost 4 bases to trimming and J lost 6 bases; unmatched junction nucleotides: 7. The CDR3: CASSPDSGIKTQYF. DNA of the CDR3: TGTGCCAGCAGCCCAGATAGCGGGATAAAGACCCAGTACTTC.

The genes are TRBV30 and TRBJ2-1; the D is unclear. V dropped 3 bases and J dropped 9 bases, with 9 bases sitting between them. The CDR3 has 11 residues. Germline V gives CDR1 GTSNPN, CDR2 SVGIG (reference sequence). In DNA, the CDR3 is TGTGCCTGGAGAGGCGCGGTTGAGCAGTTCTTC. Its translation: CAWRGAVEQFF. The full variable domain, rest sourced from reference TRBV30 and TRBJ2-1, is SQTIHQWPATLVQPVGSPLSLECTVEGTSNPNLYWYRQAAGRGLQLLFYSVGIGQISSEVPQNLSASRPQDRQFILSSKKLLLSDSGFYLCAWRGAVEQFFGPGTRLTVL.

The V and J genes are TRBV28 and TRBJ1-4; a possible D gene is TRBD1 (5 bases). Germline-derived CDR1 and CDR2 are MDHEN and SYDVKM. The CDR3 totals 14 residues. V shed 6 bases and J shed 6 bases, with 14 bases lying between them. The CDR3 DNA sequence: TGTGCCAGCAGGTCAGGGAAATGGCATGAAAAACTGTTTTTT. This sequence encodes CASRSGKWHEKLFF.

For the CDR3, the DNA is TGTGCCATAAGGGACTCAACTAATGAAAAACTGTTTTTT. It codes for CAIRDSTNEKLFF. The chain couples TRBV19 to TRBJ1-4; weak D call: TRBD1 (5 bases). The CDR3 is 13 amino acids. Germline CDR1 reads LNHDA; CDR2 reads SQIVND (reference sequence). The V gene lost 10 bases and the J gene lost 0 bases, with 9 bases spanning the gap.

J is TRBJ2-5 and V is TRBV27, with D maybe TRBD2 (6 bases). This CDR3 spans 13 amino acids. Trimming pared 7 bases from V and 5 bases from J, leaving 14 bases between. CDR1 is MNHEY and CDR2 is SMNVEV in the germline V gene (reference sequence). The CDR3 nucleotides read TGTGCCAGCATTGGGTACGGGAGTGAGACCCAGTACTTC. Translation: CASIGYGSETQYF.

The chain recombines TRBV19 with TRBJ1-5; D unclear. The germline CDR1 and CDR2 sequences are LNHDA and SQIVND (reference sequence). This CDR3 spans 15 amino acids. Trimming removed 0 bases at V and 1 base at J, with 7 bases between. In nucleotides, the CDR3 is TGTGCCAGTAGTATAGACAGACTCAGCAATCAGCCCCAGCATTTT. Protein: CASSIDRLSNQPQHF.

The table lists this clone with a count of one. Here the CDR3 reads CSVASSGRMNEQFF. The CDR3 bases are TGCAGCGTCGCCTCTAGCGGGAGGATGAATGAGCAGTTCTTC. The J gene is TRBJ2-1, the V gene TRBV29-1; 11 bases map to TRBD2. CDR3 size: 14 residues. The V segment lost 6 bases and the J segment 7 bases; nucleotides outside the gene matches: 8. CDR1 SQVTM and CDR2 ANQGSEA come from the germline V gene.

This chain links TRBV30 with TRBJ1-3, with D possibly matching TRBD1 (5 bases). CDR3 length: 13 amino acids. Germline V CDR1 and CDR2: GTSNPN, SVGIG (reference sequence). CDR3 residues: CARDVDSGNTIYF. CDR3 sequence (DNA): TGTGCGCGGGACGTAGACTCTGGAAACACCATATATTTT.